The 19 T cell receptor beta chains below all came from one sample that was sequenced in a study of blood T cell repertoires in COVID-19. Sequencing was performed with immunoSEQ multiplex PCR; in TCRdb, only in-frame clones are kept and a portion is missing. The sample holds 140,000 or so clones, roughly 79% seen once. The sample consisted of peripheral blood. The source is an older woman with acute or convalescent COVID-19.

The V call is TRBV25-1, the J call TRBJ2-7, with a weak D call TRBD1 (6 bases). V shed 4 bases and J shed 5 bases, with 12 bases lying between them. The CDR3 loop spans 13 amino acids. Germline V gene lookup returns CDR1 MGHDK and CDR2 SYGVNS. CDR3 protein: CASSVQGLDEQYF. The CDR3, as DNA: TGTGCCAGCAGTGTCCAGGGGTTGGACGAGCAGTACTTC.

CDR3 in DNA: TGTGCCAGCAGTGCTATAATCGAGCAGTACTTC. Its translation: CASSAIIEQYF. The chain has TRBV2 and TRBJ2-7, with D unclear. The CDR3 runs 11 residues. V was shortened by 4 bases and J by 6 bases, with 7 bases between the two germline ends. Germline CDR1 is SNHLY and CDR2 is FYNNEI.

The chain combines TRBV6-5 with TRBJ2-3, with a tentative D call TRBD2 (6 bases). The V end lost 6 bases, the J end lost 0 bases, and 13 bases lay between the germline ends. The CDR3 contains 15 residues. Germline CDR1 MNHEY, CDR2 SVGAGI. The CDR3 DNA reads TGTGCCAGCAGCCGAGGGGACTTTAGCACAGATACGCAGTATTTT. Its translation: CASSRGDFSTDTQYF.

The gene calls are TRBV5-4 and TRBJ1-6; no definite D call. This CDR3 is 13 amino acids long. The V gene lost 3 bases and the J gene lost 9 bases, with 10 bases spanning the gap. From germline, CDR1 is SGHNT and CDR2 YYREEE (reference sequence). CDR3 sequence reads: CASSWSVASPLHF. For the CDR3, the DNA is TGTGCCAGCAGCTGGAGTGTCGCTTCACCCCTCCACTTT. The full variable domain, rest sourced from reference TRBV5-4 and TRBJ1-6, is ETGVTQSPTHLIKTRGQQVTLRCSSQSGHNTVSWYQQALGQGPQFIFQYYREEENGRGNFPPRFSGLQFPNYSSELNVNALELDDSALYLCASSWSVASPLHFGNGTRLTVT.

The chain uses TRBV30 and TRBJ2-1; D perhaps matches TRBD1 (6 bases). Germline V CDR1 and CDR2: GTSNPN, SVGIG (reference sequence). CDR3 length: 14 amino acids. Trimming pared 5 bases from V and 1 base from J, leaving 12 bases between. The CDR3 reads CAWVPGQSYNEQFF. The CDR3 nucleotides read TGTGCCTGGGTACCGGGACAATCCTACAATGAGCAGTTCTTC.

The CDR3 reads CASSASRQGRTEAFF. CDR3 DNA sequence: TGTGCCAGCAGCGCGTCCCGACAGGGTCGGACTGAAGCTTTCTTT. The genes are TRBV7-9 and TRBJ1-1; 7 nucleotides line up with TRBD1. The V segment lost 5 bases and the J segment 5 bases; nucleotides outside the gene matches: 11. This CDR3 contains 15 residues. CDR1 is SEHNR and CDR2 is FQNEAQ in the germline V gene (reference sequence).

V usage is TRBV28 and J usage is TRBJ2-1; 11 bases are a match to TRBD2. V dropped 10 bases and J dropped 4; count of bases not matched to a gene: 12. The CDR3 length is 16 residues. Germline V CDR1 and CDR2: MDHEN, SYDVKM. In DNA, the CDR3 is TGTGCCACCAAAAGTTTAGCGGGAGGGCTTTACAATGAGCAGTTCTTC. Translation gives CATKSLAGGLYNEQFF.

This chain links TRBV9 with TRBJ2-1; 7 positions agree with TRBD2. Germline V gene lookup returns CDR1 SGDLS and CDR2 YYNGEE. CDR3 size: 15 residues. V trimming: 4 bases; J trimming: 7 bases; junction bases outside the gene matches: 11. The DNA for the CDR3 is TGTGCCAGCAGCCCTCGGGACTACTCCTGGAATGAGCAGTTCTTC. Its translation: CASSPRDYSWNEQFF.

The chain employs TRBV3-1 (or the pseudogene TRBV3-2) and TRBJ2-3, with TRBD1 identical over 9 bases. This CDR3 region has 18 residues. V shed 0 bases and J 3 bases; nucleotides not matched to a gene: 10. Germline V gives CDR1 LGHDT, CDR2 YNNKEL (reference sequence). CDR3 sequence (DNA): TGTGCCAGCAGCCAAGATGGATTTGGGGACAGGGAGACAGATACGCAGTATTTT. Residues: CASSQDGFGDRETDTQYF.

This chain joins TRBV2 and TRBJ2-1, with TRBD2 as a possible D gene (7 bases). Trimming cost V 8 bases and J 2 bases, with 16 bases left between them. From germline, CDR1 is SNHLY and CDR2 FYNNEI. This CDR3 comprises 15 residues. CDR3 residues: CASEGGTLPYNEQFF. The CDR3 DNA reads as TGTGCCAGCGAGGGGGGGACACTTCCCTACAATGAGCAGTTCTTC.

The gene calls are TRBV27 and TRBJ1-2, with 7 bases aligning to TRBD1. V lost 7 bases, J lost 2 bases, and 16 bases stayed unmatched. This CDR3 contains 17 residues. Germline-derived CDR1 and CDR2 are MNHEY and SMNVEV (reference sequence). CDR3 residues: CASTATAGTVINYGYTF. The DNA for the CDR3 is TGTGCCAGCACCGCGACGGCAGGGACAGTAATAAACTATGGCTACACCTTC.

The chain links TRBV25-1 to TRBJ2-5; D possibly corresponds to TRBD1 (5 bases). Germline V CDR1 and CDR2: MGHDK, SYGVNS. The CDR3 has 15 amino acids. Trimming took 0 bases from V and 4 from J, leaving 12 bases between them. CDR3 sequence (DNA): TGTGCCAGCAGTGAATATGGCAGGGTAGGAGAGACCCAGTACTTC. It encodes CASSEYGRVGETQYF.

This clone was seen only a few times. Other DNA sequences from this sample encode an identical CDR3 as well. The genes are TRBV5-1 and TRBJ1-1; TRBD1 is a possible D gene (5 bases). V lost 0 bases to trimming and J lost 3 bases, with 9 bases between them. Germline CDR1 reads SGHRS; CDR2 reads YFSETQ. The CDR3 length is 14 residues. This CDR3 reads CASSLAGGYTEAFF. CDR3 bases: TGCGCCAGCAGCTTGGCGGGGGGATACACTGAAGCTTTCTTT.

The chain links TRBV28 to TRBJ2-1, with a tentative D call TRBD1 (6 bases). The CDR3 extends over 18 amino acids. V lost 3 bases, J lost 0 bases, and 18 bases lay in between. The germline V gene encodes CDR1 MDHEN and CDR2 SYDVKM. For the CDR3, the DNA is TGTGCCAGCAGTTTTGGGCCAGGACAGCGATTCTCCTACAATGAGCAGTTCTTC. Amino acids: CASSFGPGQRFSYNEQFF.

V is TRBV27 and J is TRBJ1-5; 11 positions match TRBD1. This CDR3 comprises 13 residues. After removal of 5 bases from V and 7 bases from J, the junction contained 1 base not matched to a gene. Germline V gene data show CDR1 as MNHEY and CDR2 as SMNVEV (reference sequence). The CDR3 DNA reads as TGTGCCAGCAGTGGACAGGGGGCACAGCCCCAGCATTTT. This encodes CASSGQGAQPQHF.

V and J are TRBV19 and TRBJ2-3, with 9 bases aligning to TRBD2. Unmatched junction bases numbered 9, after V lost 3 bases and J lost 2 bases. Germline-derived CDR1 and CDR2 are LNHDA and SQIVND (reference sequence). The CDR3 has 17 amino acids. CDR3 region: CASSMGLAGGNTDTQYF. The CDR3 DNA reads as TGTGCCAGTAGTATGGGGCTTGCGGGAGGGAACACAGATACGCAGTATTTT.

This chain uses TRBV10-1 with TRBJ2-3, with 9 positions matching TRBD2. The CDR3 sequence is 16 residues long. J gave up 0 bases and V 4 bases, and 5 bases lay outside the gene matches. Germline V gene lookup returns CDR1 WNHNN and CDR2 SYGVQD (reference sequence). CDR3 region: CASSVGAGGSTDTQYF. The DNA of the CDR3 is TGCGCCAGCAGTGTTGGCGCGGGAGGGAGCACAGATACGCAGTATTTT.

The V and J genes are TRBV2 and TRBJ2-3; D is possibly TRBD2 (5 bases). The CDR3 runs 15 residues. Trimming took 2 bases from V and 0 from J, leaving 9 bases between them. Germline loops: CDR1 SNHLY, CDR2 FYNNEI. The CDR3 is CASSETRISTDTQYF. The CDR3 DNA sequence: TGTGCCAGCAGTGAAACTAGGATTAGCACAGATACGCAGTATTTT.

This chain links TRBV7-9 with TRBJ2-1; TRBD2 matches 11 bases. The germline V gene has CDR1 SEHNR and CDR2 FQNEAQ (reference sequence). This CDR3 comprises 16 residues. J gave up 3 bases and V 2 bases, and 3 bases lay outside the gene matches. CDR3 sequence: CASSLSGLAVYNEQFF. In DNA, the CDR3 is TGTGCCAGCAGCTTATCGGGACTAGCGGTCTACAATGAGCAGTTCTTC.